This T cell receptor (beta chain) stems from a study of blood T cell repertoires in COVID-19. On the study more broadly: The United States, Italy and Spain provided the acute and convalescent COVID-19 samples. T cells, B-cell-depleted T cells, or PBMCs provided the cDNA or gDNA that served as material.

The germline V gene encodes CDR1 LNHDA and CDR2 SQIVND (reference sequence). Trimming pared 5 bases from V and 4 bases from J, leaving 16 bases between. This CDR3 comprises 15 residues. How the authors handled the data: Estimation of nucleated cell counts relied on the amplification of reference gene primers. Here immunoSEQ multiplex PCR was the method, and the copy in TCRdb shows in-frame clones only, minus some. V and J calls and clone size follow that table, whereas D and trimming were derived from the DNA. The sample holds 150,000 to 200,000 clones, around 87% seen once. The sample was peripheral blood. The chain links TRBV19 to TRBJ2-3; maybe TRBD1 (6 bases). The TCR originated in a man aged 18 to 29 with acute or convalescent COVID-19. The CDR3 here is CASSPIREGADTQYF. As DNA, the CDR3 is TGTGCCAGTAGTCCGATTAGAGAGGGGGCAGATACGCAGTATTTT.